This T cell receptor beta chain was recovered during a study of blood T cells in healthy people across ages. V trimming: 6 bases; J trimming: 4 bases; junction bases outside the gene matches: 8. Germline V CDR1 and CDR2: SGHRS, YFSETQ. CDR3 size: 15 residues. This clonotype was counted a single time. The second PCR ran about 6 to 11 cycles with a sample-barcoded 5' primer and J-beta primers. One entry per CDR3 protein results from TCRdb running MiXCR on the 5' RACE reads. The table lists approximately 1.5 million distinct CDR3 sequences, about 31% of them singletons. Sequenced: blood. The source of this sequence is a woman aged 25 to 39 in good health. V is TRBV5-1 and J is TRBJ2-7, with TRBD2 matching 12 bases. The CDR3 DNA reads TGCGCCAGCAACATCCTAGCGGGGGGGAAGTACGAGCAGTACTTC. It is translated as CASNILAGGKYEQYF.